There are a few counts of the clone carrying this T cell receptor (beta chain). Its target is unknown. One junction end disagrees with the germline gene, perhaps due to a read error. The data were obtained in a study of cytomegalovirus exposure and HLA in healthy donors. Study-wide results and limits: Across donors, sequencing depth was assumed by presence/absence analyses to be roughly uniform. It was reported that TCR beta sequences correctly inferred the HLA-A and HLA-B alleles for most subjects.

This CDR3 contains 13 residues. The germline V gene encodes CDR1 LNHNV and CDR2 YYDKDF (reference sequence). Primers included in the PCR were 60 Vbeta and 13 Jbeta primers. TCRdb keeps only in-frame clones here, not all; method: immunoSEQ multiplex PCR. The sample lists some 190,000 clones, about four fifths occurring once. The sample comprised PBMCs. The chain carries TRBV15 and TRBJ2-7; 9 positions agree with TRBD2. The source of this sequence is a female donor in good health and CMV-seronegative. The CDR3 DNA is TGTGCCACAGCGCCACTAGCGGGCACTTATACACGCTTC. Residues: CATAPLAGTYTRF. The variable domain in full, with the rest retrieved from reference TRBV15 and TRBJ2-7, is DAMVIQNPRYQVTQFGKPVTLSCSQTLNHNVMYWYQQKSSQAPKLLFHYYDKDFNNEADTPDNFQSRRPNTSFCFLDIRSPGLGDTAMYLCATAPLAGTYTRFGPGTRLTVT.